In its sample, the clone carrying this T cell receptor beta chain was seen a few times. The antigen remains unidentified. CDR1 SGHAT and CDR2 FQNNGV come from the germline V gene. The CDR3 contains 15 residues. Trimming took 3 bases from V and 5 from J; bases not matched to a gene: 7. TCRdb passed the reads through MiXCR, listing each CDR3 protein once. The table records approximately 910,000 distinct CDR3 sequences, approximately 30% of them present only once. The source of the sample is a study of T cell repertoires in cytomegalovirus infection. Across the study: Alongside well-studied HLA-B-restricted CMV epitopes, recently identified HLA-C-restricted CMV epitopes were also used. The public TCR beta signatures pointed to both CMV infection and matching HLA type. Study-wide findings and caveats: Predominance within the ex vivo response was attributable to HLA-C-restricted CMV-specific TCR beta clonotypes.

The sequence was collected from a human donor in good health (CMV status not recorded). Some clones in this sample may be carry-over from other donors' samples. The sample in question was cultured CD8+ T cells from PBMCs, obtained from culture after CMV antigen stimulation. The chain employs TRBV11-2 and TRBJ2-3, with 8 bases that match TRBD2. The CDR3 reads CASSLGLGVGDTQYF. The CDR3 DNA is TGTGCCAGCAGCTTGGGACTAGGAGTTGGAGATACGCAGTATTTT.